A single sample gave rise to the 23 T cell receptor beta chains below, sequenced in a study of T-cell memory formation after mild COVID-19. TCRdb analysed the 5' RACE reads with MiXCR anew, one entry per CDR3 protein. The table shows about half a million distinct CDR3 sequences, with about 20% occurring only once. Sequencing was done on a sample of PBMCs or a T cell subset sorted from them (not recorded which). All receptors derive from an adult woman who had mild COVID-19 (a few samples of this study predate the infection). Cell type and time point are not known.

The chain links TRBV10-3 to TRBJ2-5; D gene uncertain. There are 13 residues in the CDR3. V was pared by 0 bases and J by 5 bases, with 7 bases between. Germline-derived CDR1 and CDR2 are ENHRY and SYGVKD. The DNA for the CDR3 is TGTGCCATCAGTGAGTCCGAGGTCGAGACCCAGTACTTC. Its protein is CAISESEVETQYF.

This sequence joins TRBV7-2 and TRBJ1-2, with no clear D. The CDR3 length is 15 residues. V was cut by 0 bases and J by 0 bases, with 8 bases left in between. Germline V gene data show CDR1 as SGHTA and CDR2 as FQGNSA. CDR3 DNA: TGTGCCAGCAGCTTAGCGAGGGATCCTAACTATGGCTACACCTTC. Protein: CASSLARDPNYGYTF.

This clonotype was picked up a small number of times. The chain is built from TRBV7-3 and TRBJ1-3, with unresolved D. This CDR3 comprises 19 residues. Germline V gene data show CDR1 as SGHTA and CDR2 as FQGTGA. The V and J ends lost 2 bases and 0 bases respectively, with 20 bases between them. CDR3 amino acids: CASSLAARIKKSSGNTIYF. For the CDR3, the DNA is TGTGCCAGCAGCTTAGCGGCCAGGATAAAGAAGAGCTCTGGAAACACCATATATTTT.

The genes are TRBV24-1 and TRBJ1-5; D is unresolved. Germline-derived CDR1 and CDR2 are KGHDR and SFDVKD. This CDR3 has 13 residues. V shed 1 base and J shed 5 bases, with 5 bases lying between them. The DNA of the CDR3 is TGTGCCACCAGTGATTTATGGGATCAGCCCCAGCATTTT. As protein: CATSDLWDQPQHF.

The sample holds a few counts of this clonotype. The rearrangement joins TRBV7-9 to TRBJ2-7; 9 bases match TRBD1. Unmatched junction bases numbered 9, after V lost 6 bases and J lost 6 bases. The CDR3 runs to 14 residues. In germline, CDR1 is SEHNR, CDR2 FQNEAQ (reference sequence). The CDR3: CASSLQGASGEQYF. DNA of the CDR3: TGTGCCAGCAGTCTACAGGGGGCCTCGGGCGAGCAGTACTTC.

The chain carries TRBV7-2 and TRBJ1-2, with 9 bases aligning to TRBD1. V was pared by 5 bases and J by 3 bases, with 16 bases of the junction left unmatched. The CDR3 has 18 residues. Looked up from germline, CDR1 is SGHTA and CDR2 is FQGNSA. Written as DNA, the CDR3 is TGTGCCAGCAGCGGATACAGGGGGCGAACTAAGGGCTACTATGGCTACACCTTC. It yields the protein CASSGYRGRTKGYYGYTF.

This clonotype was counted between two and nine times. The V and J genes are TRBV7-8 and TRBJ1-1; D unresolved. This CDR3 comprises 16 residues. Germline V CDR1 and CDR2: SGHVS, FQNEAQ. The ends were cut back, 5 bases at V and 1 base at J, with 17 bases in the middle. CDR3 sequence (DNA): TGTGCCAGCAGCGCTTACGGGTATCTGGGGAACACTGAAGCTTTCTTT. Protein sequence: CASSAYGYLGNTEAFF. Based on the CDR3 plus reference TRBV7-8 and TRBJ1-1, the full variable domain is GAGVSQSPRYKVAKRGQDVALRCDPISGHVSLFWYQQALGQGPEFLTYFQNEAQLDKSGLPSDRFFAERPEGSVSTLKIQRTQQEDSAVYLCASSAYGYLGNTEAFFGQGTRLTVV.

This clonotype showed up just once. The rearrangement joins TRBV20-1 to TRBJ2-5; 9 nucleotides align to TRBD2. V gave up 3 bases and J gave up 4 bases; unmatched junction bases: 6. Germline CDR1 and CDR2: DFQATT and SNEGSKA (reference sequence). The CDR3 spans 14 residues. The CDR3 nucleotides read TGCAGTGCTAGCCTAGCGGGGTCAACAGAGACCCAGTACTTC. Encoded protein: CSASLAGSTETQYF.

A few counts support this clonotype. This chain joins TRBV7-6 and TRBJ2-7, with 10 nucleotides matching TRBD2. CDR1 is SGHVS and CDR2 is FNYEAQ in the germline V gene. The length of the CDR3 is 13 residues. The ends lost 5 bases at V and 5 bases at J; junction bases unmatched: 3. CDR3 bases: TGTGCCAGCAGCATTACTAGCGGGAACGAGCAGTACTTC. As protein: CASSITSGNEQYF.

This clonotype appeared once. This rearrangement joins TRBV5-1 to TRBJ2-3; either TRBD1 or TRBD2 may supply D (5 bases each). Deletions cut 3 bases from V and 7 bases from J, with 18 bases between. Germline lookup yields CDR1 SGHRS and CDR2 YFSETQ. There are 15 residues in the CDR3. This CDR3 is CASSSSGTDVNTQYF. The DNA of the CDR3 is TGCGCCAGCAGCTCGTCCGGGACGGATGTCAATACGCAGTATTTT.

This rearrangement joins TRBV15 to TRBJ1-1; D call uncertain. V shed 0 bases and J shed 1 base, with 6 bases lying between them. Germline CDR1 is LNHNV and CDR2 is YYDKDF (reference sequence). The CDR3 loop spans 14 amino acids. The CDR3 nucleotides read TGTGCCACCAGCAGAGATCGGAAGAACACTGAAGCTTTCTTT. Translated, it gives CATSRDRKNTEAFF.

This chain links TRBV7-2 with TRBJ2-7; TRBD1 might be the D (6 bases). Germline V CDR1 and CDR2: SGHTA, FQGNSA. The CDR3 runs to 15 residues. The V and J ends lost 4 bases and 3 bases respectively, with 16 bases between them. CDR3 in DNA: TGTGCCAGCAGCTCGGAGAGGACAGCTTACTACGAGCAGTACTTC. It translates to CASSSERTAYYEQYF. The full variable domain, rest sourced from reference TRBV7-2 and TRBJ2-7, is GAGVSQSPSNKVTEKGKDVELRCDPISGHTALYWYRQSLGQGLEFLIYFQGNSAPDKSGLPSDRFSAERTGGSVSTLTIQRTQQEDSAVYLCASSSERTAYYEQYFGPGTRLTVT.

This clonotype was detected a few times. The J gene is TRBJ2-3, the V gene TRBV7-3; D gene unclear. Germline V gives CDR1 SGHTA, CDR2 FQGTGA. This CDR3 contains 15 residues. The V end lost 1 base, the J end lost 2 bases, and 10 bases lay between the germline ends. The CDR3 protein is CASSLRGSFTDTQYF. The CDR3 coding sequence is TGTGCCAGCAGCTTAAGGGGTAGCTTCACAGATACGCAGTATTTT.

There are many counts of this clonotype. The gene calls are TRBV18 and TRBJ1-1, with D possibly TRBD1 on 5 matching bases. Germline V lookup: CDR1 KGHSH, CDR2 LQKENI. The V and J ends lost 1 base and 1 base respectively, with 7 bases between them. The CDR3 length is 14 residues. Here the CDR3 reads CASSPLTGNTEAFF. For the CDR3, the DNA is TGTGCCAGCTCACCACTAACAGGGAACACTGAAGCTTTCTTT.

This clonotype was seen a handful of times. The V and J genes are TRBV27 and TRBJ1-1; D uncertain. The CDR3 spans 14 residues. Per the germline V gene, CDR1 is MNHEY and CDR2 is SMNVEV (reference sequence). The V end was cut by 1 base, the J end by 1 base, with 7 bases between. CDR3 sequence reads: CASSLLGTNTEAFF. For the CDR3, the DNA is TGTGCCAGCAGTTTATTAGGAACGAACACTGAAGCTTTCTTT.

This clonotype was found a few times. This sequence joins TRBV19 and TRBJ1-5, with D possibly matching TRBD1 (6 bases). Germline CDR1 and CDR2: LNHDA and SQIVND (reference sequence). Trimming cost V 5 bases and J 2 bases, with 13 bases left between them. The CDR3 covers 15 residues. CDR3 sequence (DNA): TGTGCCAGTAGTCCAAGAGGGGGGGGCAATCAGCCCCAGCATTTT. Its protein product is CASSPRGGGNQPQHF.

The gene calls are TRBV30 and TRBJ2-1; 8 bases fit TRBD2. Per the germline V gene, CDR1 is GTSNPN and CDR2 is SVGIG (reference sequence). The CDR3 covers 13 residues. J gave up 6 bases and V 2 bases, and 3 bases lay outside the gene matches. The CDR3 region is CAWSSRGGNEQFF. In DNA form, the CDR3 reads TGTGCCTGGAGTAGTCGGGGGGGCAATGAGCAGTTCTTC.

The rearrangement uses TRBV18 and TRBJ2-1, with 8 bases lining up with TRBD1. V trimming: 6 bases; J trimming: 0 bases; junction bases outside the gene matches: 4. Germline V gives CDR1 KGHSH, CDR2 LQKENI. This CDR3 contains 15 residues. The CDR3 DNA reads TGTGCCAGCTCCCCGGGACAGGACTCCTACAATGAGCAGTTCTTC. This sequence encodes CASSPGQDSYNEQFF.

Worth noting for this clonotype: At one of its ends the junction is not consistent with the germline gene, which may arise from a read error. CDR3 nucleotide sequence: TGTGCCAGCAGCGTAGGACGTTCAAATGAGCAGTTCTTC. Translated: CASSVGRSNEQFF. The chain recombines TRBV13 with TRBJ2-1; D gene unclear. CDR3 length equals 13 residues. Germline-derived CDR1 and CDR2 are PRHDT and FYEKMQ (reference sequence).

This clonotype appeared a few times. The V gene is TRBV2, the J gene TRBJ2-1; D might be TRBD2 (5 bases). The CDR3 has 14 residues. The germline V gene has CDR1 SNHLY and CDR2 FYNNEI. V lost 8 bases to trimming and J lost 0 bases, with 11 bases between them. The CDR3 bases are TGTGCCAGCCCACGGGGTAGCTCCTACAATGAGCAGTTCTTC. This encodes CASPRGSSYNEQFF.

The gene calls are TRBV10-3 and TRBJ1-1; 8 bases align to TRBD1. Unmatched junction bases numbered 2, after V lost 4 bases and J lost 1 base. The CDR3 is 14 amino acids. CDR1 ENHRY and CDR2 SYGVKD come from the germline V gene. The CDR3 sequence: CAISGDRGNTEAFF. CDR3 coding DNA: TGTGCCATCAGTGGCGACAGGGGGAACACTGAAGCTTTCTTT.

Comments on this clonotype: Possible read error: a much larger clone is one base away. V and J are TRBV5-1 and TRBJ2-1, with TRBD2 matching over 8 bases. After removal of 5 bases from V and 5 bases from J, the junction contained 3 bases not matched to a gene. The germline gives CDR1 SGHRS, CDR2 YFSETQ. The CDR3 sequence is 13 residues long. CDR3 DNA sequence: TGCGCCAGCAGATTCGGGAGGGACAATGAGCAGTTCTTC. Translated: CASRFGRDNEQFF.

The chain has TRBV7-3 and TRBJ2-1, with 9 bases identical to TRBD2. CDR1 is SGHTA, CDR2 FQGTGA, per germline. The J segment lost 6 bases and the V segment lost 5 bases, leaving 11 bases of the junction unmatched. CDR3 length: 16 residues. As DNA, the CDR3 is TGTGCCAGCAGCCCTAGGCCCGGGACTAGCTTCAATGAGCAGTTCTTC. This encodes CASSPRPGTSFNEQFF.